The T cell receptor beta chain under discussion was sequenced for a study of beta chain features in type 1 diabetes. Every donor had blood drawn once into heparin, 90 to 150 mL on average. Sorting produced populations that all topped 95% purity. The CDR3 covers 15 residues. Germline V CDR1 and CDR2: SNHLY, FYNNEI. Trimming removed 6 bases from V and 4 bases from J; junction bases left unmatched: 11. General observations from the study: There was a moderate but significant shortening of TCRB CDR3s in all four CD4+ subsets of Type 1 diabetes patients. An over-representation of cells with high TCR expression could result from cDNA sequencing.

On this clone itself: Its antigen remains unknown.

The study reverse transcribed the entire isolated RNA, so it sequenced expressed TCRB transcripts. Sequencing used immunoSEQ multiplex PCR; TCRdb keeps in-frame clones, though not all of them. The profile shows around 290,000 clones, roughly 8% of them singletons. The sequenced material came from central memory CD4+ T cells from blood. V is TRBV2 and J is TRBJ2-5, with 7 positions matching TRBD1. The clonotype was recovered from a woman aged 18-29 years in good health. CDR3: CASSSGQTSAETQYF. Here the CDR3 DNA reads TGTGCCAGCAGCTCGGGACAGACATCGGCAGAGACCCAGTACTTC.